This T cell receptor beta chain was captured in a study of Graves' ophthalmopathy and Graves' hyperthyroidism (dated by TCRdb to the late 2010s). With regard to the full study: Peripheral blood was collected at initial diagnosis, prior to any treatment. An independent validation cohort was composed of fewer than 20 hyperthyroidism patients and around 16 patients who later progressed from hyperthyroidism to ophthalmopathy. To tell Graves' ophthalmopathy apart from Graves' hyperthyroidism, and to predict which patients would progress to ophthalmopathy, the study relied on TCR beta repertoire signatures. To explore V-J signatures that separate ophthalmopathy from hyperthyroidism, a discovery set of fewer than 110 patients was enrolled, consisting of more than 40 with ophthalmopathy and approximately 60 with stable hyperthyroidism. T-cell repertoires of thyroid tissue and blood were compared in 5 or 6 hyperthyroidism patients. Once sampling was done, hyperthyroidism patients were given methimazole at a starting dose of 30 mg daily, while ophthalmopathy patients were given high-dose intravenous methylprednisolone. In total, 135 blood samples were TCR-sequenced: fewer than 50 ophthalmopathy, approximately 75 hyperthyroidism and some 17 hyperthyroidism-to-ophthalmopathy patients.

For repertoire sequencing, the TCR beta CDR3 regions were amplified from RNA transcripts. The first round was an RT-PCR using HTBI primers with the Qiagen OneStep RT-PCR kit, and this first round was followed by a second-round multiplex PCR, then size selection and purification. Sequencing of the libraries was carried out on an Illumina HiSeq2000 in paired-end mode with 100 bp reads. On the study's bioinformatics: Reads were processed with SOAPnuke, discarding reads with adapters, uncalled bases, mean Phred below 15, or no exact constant-primer or identifier match. High-quality paired reads were merged with COPE v1.2.5. Each unique nucleotide sequence was treated as a clonotype, and MiTCR v1.1 was used to align the clonotypes to the IMGT TRB V, D and J references. Only V-J combinations with frequency above 0.0001 were analysed, covering around 99% of repertoires. A TCR clonal expansion and chaos score per V-J combination was defined as the ratio of F50 clonal expansion to chaos observed in the TCRdist matrix. Welch's t-statistics and random forest were used to reduce the features to about 12 V-J combinations, which were then used as input to a naive Bayes classifier. The Morisita-Horn index was used to measure how similar the thyroid and blood repertoires were. TCRdb passed the public sequencing reads through fastp at Q25 and MiXCR, retaining productive beta sequences. All rows with the same CDR3 protein become a single entry with the most common DNA and genes. What appears here as the V and J calls and clone size reflects TCRdb's work, not the paper's. The sample table holds 740,000 or so distinct CDR3 sequences, of which roughly 40% were seen once. The ten largest make up 40% to 45% of the sample.

This clonotype was recorded many times. This receptor's antigen is unknown. Base qualities are missing; no much larger clone stands one base away. From the cysteine up to the phenylalanine, the CDR3 has a length of 14 residues. This entry keeps only the CDR3 DNA: 42 bases, framed from base 1. V sheds 5 bases and J sheds 0 bases, leaving 8 bases between their ends. Looking up the germline V gene yields CDR1 ENHRY and CDR2 SYGVKD. Paper-wide results and their limitations: No statistical method was used to predetermine the sample size, and group allocation was not hidden from the investigators. Among expanded thyroid clonotypes with frequency above 0.001, most also showed up in blood, which suggests that blood repertoires may reflect the thyroid immune response. In cross-validation, the 13-signature model distinguished ophthalmopathy from stable hyperthyroidism with less than 90% sensitivity and around 81% specificity, while in the test set the corresponding values were roughly 80% and 75%. In validation, the model predicted ophthalmopathy progression with roughly 68% sensitivity and roughly 72% specificity; some 13 predicted patients were CT-confirmed with GO in a median of around 6.5 months.

The ophthalmopathy patients had moderately to severely active disease, with a Clinical Activity Score of 3 or higher, a NOSPECS grade of 4 or higher, and a disease duration of less than 3 months. Patients with other autoimmune diseases, uncontrolled infections, pregnancy or lactation were excluded from the study. Diagnosis was based on clinical symptoms, serum thyroxine, TRAb, thyroid ultrasound and orbital computed tomography. PBMCs were isolated from more than 8 ml of fresh peripheral blood by Ficoll-Paque density gradient centrifugation. Total RNA was extracted using Trizol reagent, and RNA quality was checked on an Agilent 2100 Bioanalyzer.

Input material: peripheral blood. This sequence was found in an adult man with Graves' ophthalmopathy. The chain joins TRBV10-3 to TRBJ1-3; the D gene lacks a confident call. For the CDR3, the sequence is CAISSGSSGNTIYF. Read as DNA, the sequence is TGTGCCATCAGTAGTGGTTCCTCTGGAAACACCATATATTTT.